One sample yielded the 7 T cell receptor beta chains listed below, sequenced in a study of cytomegalovirus exposure and HLA in healthy donors. In the PCR, 60 Vbeta and 13 Jbeta primers were used. Using immunoSEQ multiplex PCR, the repertoire was profiled, and TCRdb retains in-frame clones only, with some absent. The repertoire includes about 180,000 clones, roughly 77% of them detected once, and approximately 2% sits in the top ten. Sequenced sample: PBMCs. These receptors were taken from a woman in her 30s in good health and CMV-seronegative.

The chain links TRBV2 to TRBJ2-7; 8 bases fit TRBD2. V trimming: 6 bases; J trimming: 0 bases; junction bases outside the gene matches: 7. Germline V gene sequence: CDR1 SNHLY, CDR2 FYNNEI. This CDR3 region has 15 residues. CDR3 DNA: TGTGCCAGCAGGGCCTCTAGCGGGCGCTCCTACGAGCAGTACTTC. It encodes CASRASSGRSYEQYF.

The V gene is TRBV28, the J gene TRBJ1-6; 8 bases align to TRBD1. Germline assignment: CDR1 MDHEN and CDR2 SYDVKM. The CDR3 length is 15 residues. V gave up 6 bases and J gave up 10 bases; unmatched junction bases: 11. The CDR3: CASRDLTGVGSPLHF. DNA for the CDR3: TGTGCCAGCAGGGACTTGACAGGGGTTGGATCACCCCTCCACTTT. Supplemented by reference TRBV28 and TRBJ1-6, the full variable domain reads DVKVTQSSRYLVKRTGEKVFLECVQDMDHENMFWYRQDPGLGLRLIYFSYDVKMKEKGDIPEGYSVSREKKERFSLILESASTNQTSMYLCASRDLTGVGSPLHFGNGTRLTVT.

This chain connects TRBV18 to TRBJ1-1; no clear D. Germline loops: CDR1 KGHSH, CDR2 LQKENI. The CDR3 is 15 amino acids. Trimming left V 3 bases short and J 3 bases short, with 14 bases between. This chain's CDR3 is CASSPGRPRDTEAFF. DNA of the CDR3: TGTGCCAGCTCACCGGGGAGGCCAAGGGACACTGAAGCTTTCTTT.

The V and J genes are TRBV9 and TRBJ2-3; tentatively, D is TRBD2 (7 bases). Trimming pared 0 bases from V and 1 base from J, leaving 12 bases between. CDR1 is SGDLS and CDR2 is YYNGEE in the germline V gene. CDR3 length equals 16 residues. CDR3 loop: CASSVGGGAGTDTQYF. The CDR3 DNA reads TGTGCCAGCAGCGTAGGGGGGGGCGCGGGCACAGATACGCAGTATTTT.

This rearrangement joins TRBV29-1 to TRBJ1-1; TRBD1 matches at 12 bases. The germline CDR1 and CDR2 sequences are SQVTM and ANQGSEA. J lost 8 bases, V lost 6 bases, and 10 bases had no gene match. This CDR3 comprises 14 residues. The CDR3 nucleotides are TGCAGCGTCGGGATGGGACAGGGGGCAGCGGAAGCTTTCTTT. This translates into CSVGMGQGAAEAFF.

The chain has TRBV27 and TRBJ2-7; D is uncertain. CDR3 size: 14 residues. Germline loops: CDR1 MNHEY, CDR2 SMNVEV (reference sequence). The germline V and J ends were trimmed by 2 bases and 10 bases, with 18 bases remaining between them. The CDR3 is CASSLILGQTLQYF. The CDR3, as DNA: TGTGCCAGCAGTTTAATACTCGGTCAGACTTTACAGTACTTC.

This chain connects TRBV5-1 to TRBJ1-6, with D unclear. Trimming took 6 bases from V and 7 from J, leaving 14 bases between them. Germline V gives CDR1 SGHRS, CDR2 YFSETQ. The length of the CDR3 is 14 residues. CDR3 in DNA: TGCGCCAGCACAGATCGGGGTACGAATTCACCCCTCCACTTT. It is translated as CASTDRGTNSPLHF. Full variable domain (missing parts from reference TRBV5-1 and TRBJ1-6): KAGVTQTPRYLIKTRGQQVTLSCSPISGHRSVSWYQQTPGQGLQFLFEYFSETQRNKGNFPGRFSGRQFSNSRSEMNVSTLELGDSALYLCASTDRGTNSPLHFGNGTRLTVT.